This T cell receptor beta chain came from a study of beta chain features in type 1 diabetes. CD4+ naive, central memory, regulatory and stem cell-like memory subsets were isolated by sorting on CD45RO/CCR7/CD25/CD127/CD95/CD27. The authors reverse transcribed all of the isolated RNA, so sequencing captured expressed TCRB transcripts. Read counts averaged roughly 3.7 million for samples of naive, central memory and regulatory T cells. This table comes from immunoSEQ multiplex PCR, and its TCRdb copy is limited to in-frame clones, with some not included. The sample lists almost 350,000 clones; under 8.5% were seen once. This clone was seen many times. The CDR3 is 13 amino acids. The J segment lost 0 bases and the V segment lost 11 bases, leaving 6 bases of the junction unmatched. Germline-derived CDR1 and CDR2 are MDHEN and SYDVKM.

The sequence was obtained from a woman between 18 and 30 years old in good health. The V and J genes are TRBV28 and TRBJ1-1; TRBD1 agrees at 7 bases. Sample: central memory CD4+ T cells from blood. The CDR3 nucleotides read TGTGCCGGCAAGGGACAGATGAACACTGAAGCTTTCTTT. Translating it yields CAGKGQMNTEAFF.